This is a list of T cell receptor beta chains from one sample in a study of identical twins. TCRdb called the 5' RACE reads again in MiXCR, with one record for every CDR3 protein. The sample carries more than 1.5 million distinct CDR3 sequences, 25% to 35% recorded once. Input material: cord blood. All receptors derive from a newborn girl in good health. The CDR3 runs from the conserved cysteine through the conserved F or W. Each record gives: clone size, V gene, D gene, J gene, CDR3 DNA, CDR3 protein. A D gene is named only where the DNA matches it firmly. Not every row has a clone size; where given, it reads once, few, many or a size class.

clone size: many; V gene: TRBV7-9; D gene: NA; J gene: TRBJ1-2; CDR3 DNA: TGTGCCAGCAGCTTTTGGGGGAATGGCTACACCTTC; CDR3 protein: CASSFWGNGYTF
clone size: NA; V gene: TRBV6-5; D gene: NA; J gene: TRBJ1-2; CDR3 DNA: TGTGCCAGCAGCACCCCCGGGTCTAACTATGGCTACACCTTC; CDR3 protein: CASSTPGSNYGYTF
clone size: NA; V gene: TRBV15; D gene: NA; J gene: TRBJ1-1; CDR3 DNA: TGTGCCACCAGCAGAGGACTGCGGCCGAACACTGAAGCTTTCTTT; CDR3 protein: CATSRGLRPNTEAFF
clone size: NA; V gene: TRBV3-1; D gene: TRBD1; J gene: TRBJ2-5; CDR3 DNA: TGTGCCAGCAGCCAATTAGGGACAGGGAGGAGAGAGACCCAGTACTTC; CDR3 protein: CASSQLGTGRRETQYF
clone size: NA; V gene: TRBV10-3; D gene: TRBD2; J gene: TRBJ2-5; CDR3 DNA: TGTGCCACCGGACTAGCGCAAGAGACCCAGTACTTC; CDR3 protein: CATGLAQETQYF
clone size: NA; V gene: TRBV5-1; D gene: NA; J gene: TRBJ2-7; CDR3 DNA: TGCGCCAGCAGCTTGGCGGAGGGACACTACGAGCAGTACTTC; CDR3 protein: CASSLAEGHYEQYF
clone size: NA; V gene: TRBV20-1; D gene: NA; J gene: TRBJ2-2; CDR3 DNA: TGCAGTGCTAGTCAGGGGTCCAACACCGGGGAGCTGTTTTTT; CDR3 protein: CSASQGSNTGELFF
clone size: few; V gene: TRBV6-5; D gene: NA; J gene: TRBJ2-7; CDR3 DNA: TGTGCCAGCAGTTACTCGAAACAGGGACCTGACTCCTACGAGCAGTACTTC; CDR3 protein: CASSYSKQGPDSYEQYF
clone size: NA; V gene: TRBV7-2; D gene: TRBD2; J gene: TRBJ2-5; CDR3 DNA: TGTGCCAGCAGCCCACCCCGGACTAGCGGGAGGGGTGAGCAGTACTTC; CDR3 protein: CASSPPRTSGRGEQYF
clone size: NA; V gene: TRBV28; D gene: NA; J gene: TRBJ2-2; CDR3 DNA: TGTGCCAGCAGCCGGGAGCTGAACACCGGGGAGCTGTTTTTT; CDR3 protein: CASSRELNTGELFF
clone size: NA; V gene: TRBV10-3; D gene: NA; J gene: TRBJ2-7; CDR3 DNA: TGTGCCATCAGTGATTTCCAGGCATACGAGCAGTACTTC; CDR3 protein: CAISDFQAYEQYF
clone size: NA; V gene: TRBV7-9; D gene: NA; J gene: TRBJ2-7; CDR3 DNA: TGTGCCAGCAGCCAGACTAGATTCTCCTACGAGCAGTACTTC; CDR3 protein: CASSQTRFSYEQYF
clone size: NA; V gene: TRBV3-1; D gene: TRBD1; J gene: TRBJ1-5; CDR3 DNA: TGTGCCAGCAGTCAAACAGGGGACGGATATAGCAATCAGCCCCAGCATTTT; CDR3 protein: CASSQTGDGYSNQPQHF
clone size: NA; V gene: TRBV28; D gene: NA; J gene: TRBJ1-2; CDR3 DNA: TGTGCCAGCAGTTTATCGCGGCGCCTCTATGGCTACACCTTC; CDR3 protein: CASSLSRRLYGYTF
clone size: few; V gene: TRBV20-1; D gene: TRBD2; J gene: TRBJ2-1; CDR3 DNA: TGCAGTGTCCCGGGACTAGCGGTGAATGAGCAGTTCTTC; CDR3 protein: CSVPGLAVNEQFF
clone size: few; V gene: TRBV20-1; D gene: NA; J gene: TRBJ1-6; CDR3 DNA: TGCAGTGCTAAGCCCTATAATTCACCCCTCCACTTT; CDR3 protein: CSAKPYNSPLHF
clone size: few; V gene: TRBV6-6; D gene: NA; J gene: TRBJ2-5; CDR3 DNA: TGTGCCAGCAGTTACCATAAACCCGGAGGGCAAGAGACCCAGTACTTC; CDR3 protein: CASSYHKPGGQETQYF
clone size: few; V gene: TRBV5-6; D gene: NA; J gene: TRBJ2-3; CDR3 DNA: TGTGCCAGCAGCCGAGGGGGGGCGCAGTATTTT; CDR3 protein: CASSRGGAQYF
clone size: NA; V gene: TRBV2; D gene: NA; J gene: TRBJ1-1; CDR3 DNA: TGTGCCAGCAGTCCCCAGCGGACTGAAGCTTTCTTT; CDR3 protein: CASSPQRTEAFF
clone size: many; V gene: TRBV12-3/TRBV12-4; D gene: TRBD2; J gene: TRBJ2-7; CDR3 DNA: TGTGCCAGCAGCTCCCGGGACTACAATTCCTACGAGCAGTACTTC; CDR3 protein: CASSSRDYNSYEQYF
clone size: many; V gene: TRBV6-1; D gene: NA; J gene: TRBJ1-2; CDR3 DNA: TGTGCCAGCAGTGAACTGGGGGGCTACACCTTC; CDR3 protein: CASSELGGYTF
clone size: NA; V gene: TRBV27; D gene: NA; J gene: TRBJ2-7; CDR3 DNA: TGTGCCAGCAGTTTAATTCCCACGTTTACCACGGGGGACGAGCAGTACTTC; CDR3 protein: CASSLIPTFTTGDEQYF
clone size: NA; V gene: TRBV16; D gene: NA; J gene: TRBJ2-1; CDR3 DNA: TGTGCCAACAGCCAATCGGCGGTCTATGAGCAGTTCTTC; CDR3 protein: CANSQSAVYEQFF